The T cell receptor (beta chain) described here comes from a study of Graves' ophthalmopathy and Graves' hyperthyroidism. At the level of the study: Being free of ophthalmopathy for 18 months of follow-up defined stable hyperthyroidism.

The germline V gene has CDR1 SNHLY and CDR2 FYNNEI. There are 14 residues in the CDR3. The germline V and J ends were trimmed by 7 bases and 14 bases, with 24 bases remaining between them. Amplifying from RNA transcripts, the study obtained TCR beta CDR3 regions. First-round RT-PCR relied on HTBI primers, and a second-round multiplex PCR came next. TCRdb independently ran MiXCR on the multiplex PCR reads; one entry per CDR3 protein. Of a few hundred thousand distinct CDR3 sequences listed, 35% to 40% were seen once; the top ten hold approximately 4.1%. Pregnant or lactating patients and those with other autoimmune diseases or uncontrolled infections were excluded.

Sequenced material: peripheral blood or thyroid tissue (not recorded which). The genes are TRBV2 and TRBJ1-5; tentatively, D is TRBD1 (5 bases). The clonotype comes from an adult man with Graves' hyperthyroidism. The CDR3, as DNA: TGTGCCAGCAAGTTCCAGCGGGGGGACCTATACGAGCATTTT. Protein product: CASKFQRGDLYEHF.